The clone carrying this T cell receptor (beta chain) ranks as medium-sized in terms of frequency. The data originate from a study of T cell clusters in autoimmune cytopenias. Multiplex touch-down PCR amplified TRB using TRB-A and TRB-B pools in one tube. Each CDR3 protein gets one entry in TCRdb, which reprocessed the multiplex PCR reads and gives no DNA. This sample carries approximately 3,100 distinct CDR3 sequences, with 4.5% to 5% going to the ten biggest clones. TRB was amplified from roughly 0.25 ug of peripheral blood genomic DNA per sample. From germline, CDR1 is MNHEY and CDR2 SMNVEV (reference sequence). CDR3 length: 13 amino acids.

Sequences were obtained from peripheral blood. The receptor was derived from a human donor with an autoimmune cytopenia or autoimmune hepatitis (not recorded which). This sequence joins TRBV27 and TRBJ2-7; the TCRdb call, TRBD1, lacks DNA for checking. CDR3 region: CASSSRGWYEQYF.